This T cell receptor beta chain came from a study of T cell responses to AZD1222 COVID-19 vaccine. Here immunoSEQ multiplex PCR was the method, and the copy in TCRdb shows in-frame clones only, minus some. The sample has approximately 140,000 clones; 91% are singletons. In regard to this clone: The antigen remains unidentified.

This CDR3 contains 15 residues. V gave up 0 bases and J gave up 4 bases, with 13 bases separating them. Germline lookup yields CDR1 SGHRS and CDR2 YFSETQ. Broader study findings: The study identified only a handful of AZD1222 recipients as seropositive at baseline. Donors were largely white British and mainly female; clonal diversity was possibly underestimated.

Material: peripheral blood, obtained 28 days after the second AZD1222 dose. This chain uses TRBV5-1 with TRBJ1-1; no reliable D call. The TCR sequence derives from an adult who received the AZD1222 COVID-19 vaccine. DNA of the CDR3: TGCGCCAGCAGCTTGGCCCGGTTGTTGAGCACTGAAGCTTTCTTT. This gives the protein CASSLARLLSTEAFF.